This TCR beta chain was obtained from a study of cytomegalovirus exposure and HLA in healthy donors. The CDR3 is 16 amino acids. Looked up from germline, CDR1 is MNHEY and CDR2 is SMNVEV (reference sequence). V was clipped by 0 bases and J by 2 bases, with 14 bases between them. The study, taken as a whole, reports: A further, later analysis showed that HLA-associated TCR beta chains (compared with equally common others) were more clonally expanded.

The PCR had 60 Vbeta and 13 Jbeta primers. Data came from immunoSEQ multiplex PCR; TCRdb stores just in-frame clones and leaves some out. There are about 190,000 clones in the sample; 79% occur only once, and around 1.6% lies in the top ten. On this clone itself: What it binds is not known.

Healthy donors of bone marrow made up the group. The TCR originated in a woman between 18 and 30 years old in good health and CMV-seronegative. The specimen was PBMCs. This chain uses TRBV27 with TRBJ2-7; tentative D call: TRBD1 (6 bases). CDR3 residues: CASSLSVTGAAYEQYF. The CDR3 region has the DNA TGTGCCAGCAGTTTATCGGTGACAGGAGCTGCCTACGAGCAGTACTTC.